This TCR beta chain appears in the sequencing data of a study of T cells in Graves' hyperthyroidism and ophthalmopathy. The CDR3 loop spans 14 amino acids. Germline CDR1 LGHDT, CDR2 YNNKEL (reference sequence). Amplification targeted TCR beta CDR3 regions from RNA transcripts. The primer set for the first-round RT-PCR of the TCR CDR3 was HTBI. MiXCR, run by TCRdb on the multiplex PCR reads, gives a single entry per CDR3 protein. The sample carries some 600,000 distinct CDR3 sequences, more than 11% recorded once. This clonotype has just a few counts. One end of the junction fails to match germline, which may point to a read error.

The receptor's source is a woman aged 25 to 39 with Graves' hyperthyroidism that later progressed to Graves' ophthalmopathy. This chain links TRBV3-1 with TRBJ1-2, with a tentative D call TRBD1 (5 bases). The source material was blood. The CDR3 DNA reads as TGTGCCAACAGCCACCGGGCCAGGGCGGATGGCTACACCTTC. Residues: CANSHRARADGYTF.